The 5 T cell receptor beta chains given below trace back to one sample, sequenced in a study of Graves' ophthalmopathy and Graves' hyperthyroidism. TCR beta CDR3 regions were amplified from RNA transcripts. The workflow started with a first-round RT-PCR run with HTBI primers and then moved on to a second-round multiplex PCR. TCRdb independently ran MiXCR on the multiplex PCR reads; one entry per CDR3 protein. The sample yields more than 1,000,000 distinct CDR3 sequences, 36% seen once. The sample taken for sequencing was peripheral blood or thyroid tissue (not recorded which). The receptors stem from an adult man with Graves' hyperthyroidism.

The chain is built from TRBV20-1 and TRBJ2-5; 7 positions match TRBD1. Germline assignment: CDR1 DFQATT and CDR2 SNEGSKA (reference sequence). V lost 5 bases, J lost 9 bases, and 9 bases stayed unmatched. The CDR3 loop spans 12 amino acids. CDR3 loop: CSADRVNQPQYF. In DNA, the CDR3 is TGCAGTGCTGACAGGGTAAATCAGCCCCAGTACTTC.

The V gene is TRBV7-9, the J gene TRBJ2-1; 7 nucleotides agree with TRBD2. This CDR3 has 11 amino acids. Trimming cost V 6 bases and J 10 bases; bases outside gene matches: 3. Germline V gives CDR1 SEHNR, CDR2 FQNEAQ (reference sequence). CDR3 residues: CASRNSGEQFF. The CDR3 DNA follows: TGTGCCAGCAGAAATAGCGGGGAGCAGTTCTTC.

The J gene is TRBJ2-5, the V gene TRBV10-3; 7 positions agree with TRBD2. The CDR3 runs 14 residues. Unmatched junction bases numbered 4, after V lost 4 bases and J lost 2 bases. CDR1 is ENHRY and CDR2 is SYGVKD in the germline V gene. The CDR3 DNA reads as TGTGCCATCAGTGGGGCGGGGGTACAAGAGACCCAGTACTTC. Protein: CAISGAGVQETQYF.

The genes are TRBV28 and TRBJ2-7; D is perhaps TRBD2 (6 bases). Deletions cut 10 bases from V and 1 base from J, with 11 bases between. The germline gives CDR1 MDHEN, CDR2 SYDVKM. The CDR3 has 12 amino acids. The CDR3 bases are TGTGCCACAGTAGCGGATTCCTACGAGCAGTACTTC. Translated: CATVADSYEQYF.

Concerning this clonotype itself: This may stem from a read error, because a much larger clone lies one nucleotide away. This chain uses TRBV15 with TRBJ2-7; D call uncertain. The germline V gene encodes CDR1 LNHNV and CDR2 YYDKDF (reference sequence). This CDR3 has 12 amino acids. CDR3: CVTSPRIGEQYF. In nucleotides, the CDR3 is TGTGTCACCAGTCCGCGGATCGGCGAGCAGTACTTC.